This T cell receptor (beta chain) was recovered during a study of T-cell memory formation after mild COVID-19. Across the study: Largely, TCR clusters stayed within a single donor. Whole-study results and caveats: The CD4+ clones that contracted clustered mainly within CM and EM, and the CD8+ clones concentrated in EMRA. Later expanders leaned toward CD4+, whereas clones contracting from day 15 to 85 were balanced CD4/CD8.

Germline V CDR1 and CDR2: DFQATT, SNEGSKA (reference sequence). The CDR3 sequence is 14 residues long. With V trimmed by 3 bases and J by 5 bases, 5 bases remained unmatched. MiXCR was run by TCRdb on the 5' RACE reads, yielding one entry per CDR3 protein. The sample has approximately 450,000 distinct CDR3 sequences; 15% to 20% are singletons. This clonotype occurred a few times. The antigen is not known. The chain recombines TRBV20-1 with TRBJ2-2; 8 bases fit TRBD1. The receptor was derived from an adult woman who had mild COVID-19 (a few samples of this study predate the infection). Cell type and time point are not known. The specimen sequenced was PBMCs or a T cell subset sorted from them (not recorded which). For the CDR3, the DNA is TGCAGTGCTAGGCAGGGGGCAAAGACCGGGGAGCTGTTTTTT. Translating gives CSARQGAKTGELFF.